The subject of this entry is one TCR beta chain. This clonotype was observed a few times. The antigen it recognizes is unknown. No qualities accompany the bases; no much larger clone lies one base away. Trimming costs V 6 bases and J 7 bases, and their ends lie 13 bases apart. Its CDR3 holds 12 amino acids, cysteine through phenylalanine. Only the CDR3 part of the read is kept: 36 bases, read in frame from the first base. Via the germline V gene, CDR1 is MNHEY and CDR2 SVGEGT. Library prep was done by 5' RACE. TCRdb lists the instrument as Illumina HiSeq 2000. A universal primer binding site was added through template switching, and the final cDNA carried a unique molecular identifier so that TCR cDNA molecules could be counted accurately. Specific primers in the conserved constant-segment region were used to synthesize first-strand cDNA for TCR alpha and beta chains. To control for contamination, every cDNA library carried two barcodes: a SMART-Mk sample barcode plus Illumina barcodes. TruSeq adapter sequences, together with Illumina sample barcodes, were added in two successive PCR steps. The Illumina HiSeq platform was used with custom primers to sequence TCR alpha and beta cDNA libraries. Under the source paper's analysis protocol: MiGEC processed the raw reads to extract unique molecular identifiers, while MiXCR was used to determine the CDR3 positions. For each individual, recombination models were inferred using an EM algorithm with the repgenHMM and IGoR tools. Shared clonotypes were analyzed with the tcR package in R, and sharing was normalized by the product of cloneset sizes. To study raw recombination free of thymic and clonal selection effects, out-of-frame nonproductive sequences were analyzed. TCRdb redid the processing of the public reads, applying fastp at Q25 and MiXCR, and retained in-frame beta chains. Records with the same CDR3 protein are collapsed into one entry carrying the most frequent genes and DNA. The V and J calls were determined by TCRdb, not by the authors. For this sample the table gives about 200,000 distinct CDR3 sequences, of which about a sixth were detected only once. Roughly two fifths of the sample is taken by the ten largest.

The sample is drawn from a study of identical twins (dated by TCRdb to the mid-2010s). Describing the broader study: TCR alpha and beta repertoires from monozygotic twins, unrelated adults of various ages and cord blood were deep-sequenced to test whether fetal clonotypes persist. To rule out contamination, the twin experiments were replicated at different times with different library preparation protocols.

Every donor was a healthy Caucasian. The twin cohort consisted of three pairs of female monozygotic twins, all aged roughly 18 to 29 years. Positive isolation kits from Invitrogen were used to isolate CD4+ and CD8+ T cell populations. The paper's findings and limits, for the study overall: The excess sharing between twins in beta out-of-frame sequences was weaker because fewer shared sequences reduced the signal-to-noise ratio. Compared with coincidental sharing between unrelated individuals, an excess of low generation-probability sequences was observed among out-of-frame TCR alpha sequences shared between twins. Invariant T cells such as MAIT and iNKT could partly confound zero-insertion analyses, although diverse VJ usage argued against such confounding for most clonotypes. In monozygotic twins, recombination models systematically underestimated out-of-frame TCR alpha sharing, but the models matched the sharing seen between unrelated individuals. Because the same donors could not be followed over many years, the conclusions relied on cross-sectional statistical analysis. Fewer insertions were carried by abundant cord blood beta clonotypes, a similar but weaker trend appeared in young adult naive repertoires, and no such trend appeared in memory repertoires.

These data also featured in a second study, about T cells expressing NK-cell markers. Looking at the second paper: Fewer than ten donors provided sorted CD3+CD56+NKG2C+, CD3+CD56+NKG2C- and CD3+CD56-NKG2C+ T-cell subsets, whose TCR beta-chain repertoires were profiled. Of the eight sequenced donors, seven were found to be HCMV-seropositive and one was found to be HCMV-seronegative. To restrict sorting to alphabetaTCR-expressing T cells, an anti-gammadeltaTCR antibody was added in several experiments. In about 6 donors, the dominant CD3+CD56+NKG2C+ clonotypes were found to rank among the top 10 CD8+ clonotypes and to make up about 1.0-8% of CD8+ T cells. Those dominant clonotypes were again the most abundant among CD3+CD56-NKG2C+ cells in a handful of donors, at roughly 25-65%. Whether the expanded NKG2C-expressing T cell clones were specific for HCMV antigens was left unclear. The study sequenced eight donors, all healthy volunteers chosen at random: three men and five women. HCMV serostatus was determined by detecting HCMV-specific IgG in serum with a commercial ELISA kit. Reads were demultiplexed and grouped by UMI with MIGEC, and clonotypes were assembled and quantified with MiTCR. To remove erroneous sequences, TCR cDNA sequences were retained only when supported by two or more reads. The tcR package was used for downstream repertoire analysis, and clonotypes were matched across fractions by CDR3 nucleotide sequence plus V segment. VDJmatch was used to annotate antigen specificity against VDJdb, with one amino acid substitution allowed in CDR3.

In this chain, TRBV6-2 or TRBV6-3 is recombined with TRBJ2-7; TRBD2 is a possible D gene, resting on 6 matching bases. This receptor was obtained from a young woman in good health. The specimen was CD8+ T cells sorted from blood. The CDR3 sequence is CASSQTAGEQYF. In nucleotides, the sequence is TGTGCCAGCAGCCAAACCGCGGGGGAGCAGTACTTC.